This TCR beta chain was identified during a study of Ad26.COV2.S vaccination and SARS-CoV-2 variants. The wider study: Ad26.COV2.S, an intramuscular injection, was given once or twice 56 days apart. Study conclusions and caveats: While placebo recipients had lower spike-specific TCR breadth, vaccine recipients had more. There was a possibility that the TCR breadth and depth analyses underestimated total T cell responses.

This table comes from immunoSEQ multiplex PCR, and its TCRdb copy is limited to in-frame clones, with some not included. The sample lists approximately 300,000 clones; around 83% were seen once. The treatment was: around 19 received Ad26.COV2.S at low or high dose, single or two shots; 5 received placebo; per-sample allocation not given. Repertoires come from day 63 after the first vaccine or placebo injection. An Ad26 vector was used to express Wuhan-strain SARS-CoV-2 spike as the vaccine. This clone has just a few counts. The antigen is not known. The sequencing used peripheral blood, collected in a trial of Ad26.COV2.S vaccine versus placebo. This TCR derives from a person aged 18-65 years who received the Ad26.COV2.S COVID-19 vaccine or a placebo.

CDR3: CASTTTGDYGYTF. CDR3 DNA sequence: TGTGCCAGTACCACTACAGGGGACTATGGCTACACCTTC. The V and J genes are TRBV19 and TRBJ1-2; 7 nucleotides match TRBD1. In germline, CDR1 is LNHDA, CDR2 SQIVND (reference sequence). The J segment lost 3 bases and the V segment lost 7 bases, leaving 5 bases of the junction unmatched. This CDR3 has 13 residues.